This TCR beta chain came from a study of T cells expressing NK-cell markers. Study overall: Seven donors tested HCMV-seropositive and one tested seronegative among the eight sequenced. General study findings and limits: Among several donors, these clonotypes also ranked first in the CD3+CD56-NKG2C+ fraction. In a group of about 6 donors, dominant NKG2C+ clonotypes represented roughly 1.0-7.0% of CD8+ T cells.

A remark on this clonotype: Its antigen remains unidentified.

The length of the CDR3 is 14 residues. CDR1 and CDR2 (germline): MNHEY, SVGAGI. Reanalyzing the 5' RACE reads, TCRdb keeps one entry per CDR3 protein, without DNA. The sample holds roughly 390,000 distinct CDR3 sequences. V is TRBV6-5 and J is TRBJ1-5. Specimen: blood T cells: a sorted CD56 or NKG2C T cell subset, CD4+ or CD8+ T cells, or bulk PBMC T cells (not recorded which). This receptor was obtained from a man aged 18-75 years in good health. The CDR3 sequence: CASSSPGGPEPQHF.